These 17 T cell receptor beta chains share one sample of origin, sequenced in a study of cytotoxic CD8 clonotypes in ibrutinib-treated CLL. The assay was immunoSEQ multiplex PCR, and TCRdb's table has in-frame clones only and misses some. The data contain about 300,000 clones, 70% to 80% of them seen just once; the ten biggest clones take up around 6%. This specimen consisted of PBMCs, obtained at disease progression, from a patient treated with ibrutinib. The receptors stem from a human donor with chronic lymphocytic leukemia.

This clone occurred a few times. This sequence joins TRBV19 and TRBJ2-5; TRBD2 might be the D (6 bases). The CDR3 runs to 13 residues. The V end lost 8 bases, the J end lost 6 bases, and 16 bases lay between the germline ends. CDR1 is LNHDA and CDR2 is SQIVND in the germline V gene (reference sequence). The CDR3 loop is CASSGQGGKTQYF. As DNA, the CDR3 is TGTGCCAGTTCAGGGCAGGGCGGGAAGACCCAGTACTTC.

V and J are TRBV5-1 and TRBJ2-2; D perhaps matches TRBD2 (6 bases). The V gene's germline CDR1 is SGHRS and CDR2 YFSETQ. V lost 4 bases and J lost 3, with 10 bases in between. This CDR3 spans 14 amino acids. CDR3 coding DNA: TGCGCCAGCAGCCCCCGGAGGGACACCGGGGAGCTGTTTTTT. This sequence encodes CASSPRRDTGELFF.

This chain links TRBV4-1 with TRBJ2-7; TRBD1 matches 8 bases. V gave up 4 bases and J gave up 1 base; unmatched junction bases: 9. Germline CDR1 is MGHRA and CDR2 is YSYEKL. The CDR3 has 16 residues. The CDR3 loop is CASSLILGTGSYEQYF. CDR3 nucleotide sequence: TGCGCCAGCAGCCTAATTCTCGGGACAGGATCCTACGAGCAGTACTTC.

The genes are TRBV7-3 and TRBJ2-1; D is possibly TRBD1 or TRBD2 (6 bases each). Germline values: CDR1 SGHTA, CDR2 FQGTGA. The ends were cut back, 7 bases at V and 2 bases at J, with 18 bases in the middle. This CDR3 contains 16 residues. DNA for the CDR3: TGTGCCAGCATCCACGGGGGACACAAAGCCTACAATGAGCAGTTCTTC. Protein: CASIHGGHKAYNEQFF.

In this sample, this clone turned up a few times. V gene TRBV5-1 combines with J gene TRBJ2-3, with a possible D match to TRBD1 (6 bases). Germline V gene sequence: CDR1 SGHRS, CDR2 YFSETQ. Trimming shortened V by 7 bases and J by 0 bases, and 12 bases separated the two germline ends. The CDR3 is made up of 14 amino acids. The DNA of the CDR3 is TGCGCCAGCCATGGACAGACTAGCACAGATACGCAGTATTTT. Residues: CASHGQTSTDTQYF. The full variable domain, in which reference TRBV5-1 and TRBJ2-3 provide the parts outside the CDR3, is KAGVTQTPRYLIKTRGQQVTLSCSPISGHRSVSWYQQTPGQGLQFLFEYFSETQRNKGNFPGRFSGRQFSNSRSEMNVSTLELGDSALYLCASHGQTSTDTQYFGPGTRLTVL.

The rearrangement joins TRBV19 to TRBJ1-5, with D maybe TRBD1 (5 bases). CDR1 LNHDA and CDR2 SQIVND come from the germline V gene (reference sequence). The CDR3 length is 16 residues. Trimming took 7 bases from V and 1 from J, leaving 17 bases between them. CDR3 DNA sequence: TGTGCCAGTACTAGGGCAGGGAGGGTAAGCAATCAGCCCCAGCATTTT. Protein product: CASTRAGRVSNQPQHF.

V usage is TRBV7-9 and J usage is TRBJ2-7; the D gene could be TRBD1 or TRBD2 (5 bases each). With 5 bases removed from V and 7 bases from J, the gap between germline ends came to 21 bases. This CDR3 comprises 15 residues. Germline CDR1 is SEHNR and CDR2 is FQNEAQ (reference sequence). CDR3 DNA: TGTGCCAGCAGCCCACCGGGACCCAGGTTTGATGAGCAGTACTTC. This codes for CASSPPGPRFDEQYF.

The chain's CDR3 is CASSLPTSGSYEQYF. In nucleotides, the CDR3 is TGTGCCAGCAGCTTGCCGACTAGCGGGAGCTACGAGCAGTACTTC. V usage is TRBV7-9 and J usage is TRBJ2-7; 12 bases map to TRBD2. V was pared by 3 bases and J by 3 bases, with 3 bases of the junction left unmatched. Germline-derived CDR1 and CDR2 are SEHNR and FQNEAQ (reference sequence). The CDR3 consists of 15 residues. Complete variable domain (other parts from reference TRBV7-9 and TRBJ2-7): DTGVSQNPRHKITKRGQNVTFRCDPISEHNRLYWYRQTLGQGPEFLTYFQNEAQLEKSRLLSDRFSAERPKGSFSTLEIQRTEQGDSAMYLCASSLPTSGSYEQYFGPGTRLTVT.

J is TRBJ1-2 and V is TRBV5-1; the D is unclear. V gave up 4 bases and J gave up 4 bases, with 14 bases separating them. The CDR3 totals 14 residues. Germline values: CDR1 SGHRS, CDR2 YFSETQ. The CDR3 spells CASSAGTATYGYTF. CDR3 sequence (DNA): TGCGCCAGCAGCGCCGGTACAGCTACCTATGGCTACACCTTC.

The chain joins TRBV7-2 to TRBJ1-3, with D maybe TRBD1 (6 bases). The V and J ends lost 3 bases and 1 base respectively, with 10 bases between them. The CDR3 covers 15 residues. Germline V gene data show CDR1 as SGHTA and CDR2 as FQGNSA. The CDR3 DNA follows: TGTGCCAGCAGCTTCACCAGGGGATCTGGAAACACCATATATTTT. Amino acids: CASSFTRGSGNTIYF.

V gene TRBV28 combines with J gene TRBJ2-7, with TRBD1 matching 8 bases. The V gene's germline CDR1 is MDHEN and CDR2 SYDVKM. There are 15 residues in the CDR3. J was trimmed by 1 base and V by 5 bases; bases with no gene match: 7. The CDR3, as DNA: TGTGCCAGCAGTCCCGGGACAGGTGTATCCTACGAGCAGTACTTC. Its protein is CASSPGTGVSYEQYF.

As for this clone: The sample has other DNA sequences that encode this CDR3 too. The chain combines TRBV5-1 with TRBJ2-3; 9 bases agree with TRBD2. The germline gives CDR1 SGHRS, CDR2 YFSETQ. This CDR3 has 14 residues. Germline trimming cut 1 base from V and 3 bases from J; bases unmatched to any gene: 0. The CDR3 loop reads CASSLTSGTDTQYF. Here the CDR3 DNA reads TGCGCCAGCAGCTTGACTAGCGGGACAGATACGCAGTATTTT.

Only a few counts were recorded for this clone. CDR3 in amino acids: CAISERQGVIYEQYF. In nucleotides, the CDR3 is TGTGCCATCAGTGAGCGACAGGGGGTAATCTACGAGCAGTACTTC. J is TRBJ2-7 and V is TRBV10-3; the match to TRBD1 covers 9 bases. The CDR3 totals 15 residues. Germline values: CDR1 ENHRY, CDR2 SYGVKD. The trim removed 2 bases at V and 3 bases at J, leaving 5 bases unmatched.

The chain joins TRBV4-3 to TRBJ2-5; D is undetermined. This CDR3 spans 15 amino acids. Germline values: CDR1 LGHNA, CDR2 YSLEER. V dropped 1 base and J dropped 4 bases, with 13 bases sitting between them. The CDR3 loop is CASSQGRSWGETQYF. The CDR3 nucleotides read TGCGCCAGCAGCCAAGGTCGCTCGTGGGGAGAGACCCAGTACTTC.

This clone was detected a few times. This CDR3 reads CATSPRSRSPDEQYF. The CDR3 nucleotides read TGTGCCACCAGCCCCCGGTCTAGGTCTCCCGACGAGCAGTACTTC. The rearrangement joins TRBV15 to TRBJ2-7, with no clear D. Per germline, CDR1 LNHNV and CDR2 YYDKDF (reference sequence). Trimming cost V 5 bases and J 5 bases, with 19 bases left between them. This CDR3 contains 15 residues.

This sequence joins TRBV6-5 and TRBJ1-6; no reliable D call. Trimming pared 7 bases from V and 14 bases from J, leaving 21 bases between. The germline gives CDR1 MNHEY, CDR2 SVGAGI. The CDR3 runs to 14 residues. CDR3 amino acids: CASMSQARLVALHF. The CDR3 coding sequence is TGTGCCAGCATGAGCCAGGCCCGACTTGTGGCCCTCCACTTT.

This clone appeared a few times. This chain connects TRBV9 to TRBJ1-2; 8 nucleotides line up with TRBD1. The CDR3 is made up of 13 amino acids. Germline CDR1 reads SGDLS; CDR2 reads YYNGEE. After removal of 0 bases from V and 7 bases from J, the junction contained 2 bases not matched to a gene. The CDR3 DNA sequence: TGTGCCAGCAGCGTAGGACAGGGGTTTGGCTACACCTTC. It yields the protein CASSVGQGFGYTF.